The clone carrying this T cell receptor beta chain was counted a single time. The antigen remains undetermined. This sample is part of a study of shared clonotypes between healthy human individuals. The wider study: Donors had three CD4 naive, three CD4 memory, two CD8 naive and one CD8 memory plate apiece.

Trimming pared 2 bases from V and 1 base from J, leaving 8 bases between. The CDR3 contains 15 residues. The germline V gene encodes CDR1 KGHSH and CDR2 LQKENI. The study, taken as a whole, reports: Researchers found naive subsets generally carried larger estimated richness than memory subsets. In the sorted subsets, rarefaction showed sequencing was incomplete despite large depth.

The data were produced by immunoSEQ multiplex PCR, yet TCRdb's version contains in-frame clones alone and is incomplete. The sample has over a million clones, 95% to 99% seen once. Each of the donors was a healthy adult who was HIV-negative and had not had a recent acute infection or vaccination. V usage is TRBV18 and J usage is TRBJ2-2; D is possibly TRBD1 (6 bases). The sequenced sample consisted of naive CD4+ T cells sorted from blood. The subset is: CD45RA+ positively selected. This TCR was recovered from a man aged 30-40 years in good health. Here the CDR3 reads CASSPYRENTGELFF. CDR3 nucleotides: TGTGCCAGCTCACCATACAGGGAGAACACCGGGGAGCTGTTTTTT.